The clone carrying this T cell receptor (beta chain) was detected only a few times. These data belong to a study of T cell clones after liver transplantation. Across the whole study: TCRbeta sequencing after a pre-transplant mixed lymphocyte reaction identified graft-donor-reactive clones, later tracked in post-transplant blood. Timepoints were pre-transplant, pre-withdrawal, and after withdrawal was completed or failed.

Libraries were prepared by immunoSEQ multiplex PCR; TCRdb keeps only in-frame clonotypes and omits some of them. The table records about 120,000 clones, around nine tenths of them present only once. This CDR3 has 14 amino acids. Trimming cost V 1 base and J 6 bases, with 12 bases left between them. The germline V gene has CDR1 GTSNPN and CDR2 SVGIG (reference sequence). The rearrangement links TRBV30 to TRBJ2-2; the D gene is possibly TRBD1 (5 bases). Sequencing used CD4+ T cells from blood, obtained 12 months after liver transplant. This receptor was obtained from a human patient who received a liver transplant. Some of the T cells might come from the graft donor. The CDR3 nucleotides read TGTGCCTGGAGTGCCAGGGCGGCTCCCGGGGAGCTGTTTTTT. This encodes CAWSARAAPGELFF.